This T cell receptor (beta chain) was profiled in a study of T cell repertoires in aging, cancer and after chemotherapy. Study details: Donors were grouped into six age bands spanning 30 or younger through 70 or older. Study results and limitations: Immunological memory after chemotherapy cannot be judged from the repertoire data. Across the chemotherapy interval, each cancer cohort showed higher median generation probability, suggesting thymic rebound. Compared with age-matched healthy donors, untreated hematological or solid cancer patients showed higher blood TCR clonality.

To note about this clonotype: Antigen unknown.

A mixed TRB-A/B primer pool amplified rearranged TRB by multiplex touch-down PCR. From the multiplex PCR reads, TCRdb called clonotypes with MiXCR, one entry per CDR3 protein. The table has 8,000 or so distinct CDR3 sequences, roughly 30% seen once. The template was genomic DNA from peripheral blood, not RNA. CDR3 size: 16 residues. Germline assignment: CDR1 LNHNV and CDR2 YYDKDF (reference sequence). The germline V and J ends were trimmed by 0 bases and 3 bases, with 15 bases remaining between them. Sequenced input: blood. This TCR was recovered from a human donor in good health. J is TRBJ2-7 and V is TRBV15; tentative D call: TRBD1 (7 bases). CDR3 sequence reads: CATSRDIADRYYEQYF. The CDR3 DNA reads TGTGCCACCAGCAGAGATATAGCGGACAGGTACTACGAGCAGTACTTC. Supplemented by reference TRBV15 and TRBJ2-7, the full variable domain reads DAMVIQNPRYQVTQFGKPVTLSCSQTLNHNVMYWYQQKSSQAPKLLFHYYDKDFNNEADTPDNFQSRRPNTSFCFLDIRSPGLGDTAMYLCATSRDIADRYYEQYFGPGTRLTVT.